A single sample is the source of the 31 T cell receptor beta chains below, sequenced in a study of OX40 agonist ivuxolimab in advanced cancers. Libraries were prepared by immunoSEQ multiplex PCR; TCRdb keeps only in-frame clonotypes and omits some of them. The data contain 85,000 to 130,000 clones, 90% of them singletons. The starting material was CD4+ or CD8+ T cells sorted from blood, obtained in a trial of the OX40 agonist ivuxolimab. Receptor source: an adult with an advanced solid tumor such as melanoma, head and neck, liver or kidney cancer.

The rearrangement uses TRBV7-8 and TRBJ2-7; no clear D. The CDR3 is 14 residues long. Germline V gives CDR1 SGHVS, CDR2 FQNEAQ. V was trimmed by 5 bases and J by 0 bases, leaving 11 bases between them. Here the CDR3 reads CASSATVYSYEQYF. CDR3 in DNA: TGTGCCAGCAGCGCAACAGTTTACTCCTACGAGCAGTACTTC.

This chain joins TRBV10-3 and TRBJ2-5, with 7 bases identical to TRBD2. Germline V gene data show CDR1 as ENHRY and CDR2 as SYGVKD. V was pared by 4 bases and J by 2 bases, with 4 bases of the junction left unmatched. This CDR3 is 14 amino acids long. CDR3 bases: TGTGCCATCAGTGCGTCTAGCGGACAAGAGACCCAGTACTTC. Protein product: CAISASSGQETQYF.

The chain has TRBV7-2 and TRBJ2-1, with TRBD1 as a possible D gene (5 bases). The CDR3 totals 14 residues. The germline CDR1 and CDR2 sequences are SGHTA and FQGNSA. Trimming took off 4 bases at V and 9 bases at J, with 16 bases between the two ends. In nucleotides, the CDR3 is TGTGCCAGCAGCTCCGCGTGGGGCGTTACTGAGCAGTTCTTC. It encodes CASSSAWGVTEQFF.

The chain recombines TRBV5-5 with TRBJ1-5; no firm D call. The CDR3 covers 15 residues. With 4 bases removed from V and 0 bases from J, the gap between germline ends came to 11 bases. In germline, CDR1 is SGHKS, CDR2 YYEKEE (reference sequence). The CDR3 here is CASSPQVVSNQPQHF. CDR3 coding DNA: TGTGCCAGCAGCCCTCAGGTAGTTAGCAATCAGCCCCAGCATTTT.

This rearrangement joins TRBV19 to TRBJ2-4; no reliable D call. The CDR3 covers 14 residues. Trimming pared 1 base from V and 3 bases from J, leaving 7 bases between. CDR1 LNHDA and CDR2 SQIVND come from the germline V gene (reference sequence). In DNA form, the CDR3 reads TGTGCCAGTAGTATAGTGGGAATCAAAAACATTCAGTACTTC. Amino acid sequence: CASSIVGIKNIQYF.

The CDR3 reads CATRAGQAQETQYF. The CDR3 nucleotides read TGTGCCACCCGAGCGGGACAGGCGCAAGAGACCCAGTACTTC. The chain employs TRBV11-1 and TRBJ2-5; a possible D gene is TRBD1 (8 bases). The V end was cut by 10 bases, the J end by 2 bases, with 17 bases between. The CDR3 covers 14 residues. Germline CDR1 is SGHAT and CDR2 is FQDESV (reference sequence).

This clone has a single count. The V gene is TRBV7-2, the J gene TRBJ2-7, with D possibly matching TRBD2 (6 bases). This CDR3 region has 15 residues. Trimming took 5 bases from V and 1 from J, leaving 15 bases between them. The germline V gene encodes CDR1 SGHTA and CDR2 FQGNSA. CDR3 in amino acids: CASSPSAGRSYEQYF. The CDR3 nucleotides are TGTGCCAGCAGCCCCTCGGCGGGAAGATCCTACGAGCAGTACTTC.

The chain links TRBV27 to TRBJ2-1; 9 bases line up with TRBD2. CDR1 and CDR2 (germline): MNHEY, SMNVEV (reference sequence). Trimming took 5 bases from V and 9 from J; bases not matched to a gene: 8. This CDR3 spans 14 amino acids. CDR3 sequence (DNA): TGTGCCAGCAGTATCCCGGGACTAGCCACTGAGCAGTTCTTC. Translated: CASSIPGLATEQFF.

The V call is TRBV11-1, the J call TRBJ2-4, with 8 bases aligning to TRBD1. From germline, CDR1 is SGHAT and CDR2 FQDESV (reference sequence). Germline trimming cut 5 bases from V and 0 bases from J; bases unmatched to any gene: 6. The CDR3 totals 16 residues. The CDR3: CASSPGQGVAKNIQYF. The CDR3 DNA follows: TGTGCCAGCAGCCCCGGACAGGGAGTAGCCAAAAACATTCAGTACTTC.

This chain links TRBV6-6 with TRBJ2-1; TRBD2 matches at 10 bases. V gave up 7 bases and J gave up 8 bases; unmatched junction bases: 11. The CDR3 runs 15 residues. Germline CDR1 MNHNY, CDR2 SVGAGI (reference sequence). The CDR3 bases are TGTGCCAGCACTCCCCCTAGCGGGAGCGTGCATGAGCAGTTCTTC. Translated, it gives CASTPPSGSVHEQFF.

V and J are TRBV6-6 and TRBJ2-1, with 9 bases aligning to TRBD2. This CDR3 spans 16 amino acids. The V segment lost 7 bases and the J segment 4 bases; nucleotides outside the gene matches: 11. The V gene's germline CDR1 is MNHNY and CDR2 SVGAGI (reference sequence). The CDR3 DNA reads as TGTGCCAGCATTGCAGTAGCGGGAGCGGGTTACAATGAGCAGTTCTTC. Translation: CASIAVAGAGYNEQFF.

V gene TRBV4-1 combines with J gene TRBJ1-3; D unclear. The germline V gene encodes CDR1 MGHRA and CDR2 YSYEKL. V dropped 0 bases and J dropped 0 bases, with 12 bases sitting between them. There are 17 residues in the CDR3. This chain's CDR3 is CASSQDHSLLSGNTIYF. The CDR3 DNA reads as TGCGCCAGCAGCCAAGATCATAGCTTACTCTCTGGAAACACCATATATTTT.

V is TRBV7-2 and J is TRBJ2-5; 12 nucleotides agree with TRBD1. V shed 5 bases and J 6 bases; nucleotides not matched to a gene: 7. Germline CDR1 reads SGHTA; CDR2 reads FQGNSA. This CDR3 comprises 15 residues. CDR3 DNA sequence: TGTGCCAGCAGCATAGGGACAGGGGGCGGAAAGACCCAGTACTTC. Its protein is CASSIGTGGGKTQYF.

This chain links TRBV4-2 with TRBJ2-5; TRBD1 matches at 9 bases. Germline trimming cut 1 base from V and 3 bases from J; bases unmatched to any gene: 3. The CDR3 has 15 residues. Germline V gene lookup returns CDR1 LGHNA and CDR2 YNFKEQ. This CDR3 is CASSQVGTGKETQYF. The CDR3, as DNA: TGTGCCAGCAGCCAAGTAGGGACAGGGAAAGAGACCCAGTACTTC.

This clone occurred once. The CDR3 spells CASSFGTSGYNEQFF. DNA for the CDR3: TGCGCCAGCAGCTTCGGGACTAGCGGCTACAATGAGCAGTTCTTC. The V and J genes are TRBV5-1 and TRBJ2-1, with 11 bases aligning to TRBD2. The CDR3 consists of 15 residues. Per germline, CDR1 SGHRS and CDR2 YFSETQ. The V gene end was trimmed by 2 bases and the J gene end by 3 bases; junction bases not matched to a gene: 1.

V and J are TRBV5-1 and TRBJ2-7; TRBD2 might be the D (5 bases). This CDR3 has 14 residues. In germline, CDR1 is SGHRS, CDR2 YFSETQ. V shed 0 bases and J shed 3 bases, with 10 bases lying between them. DNA of the CDR3: TGCGCCAGCAGCTTGGGAACGGGGTACTACGAGCAGTACTTC. As protein: CASSLGTGYYEQYF.

In regard to this clone: At the DNA level, this CDR3 is encoded by other sequences in the same sample as well. The chain links TRBV7-2 to TRBJ2-7, with 9 bases matching TRBD1. CDR1 is SGHTA and CDR2 is FQGNSA in the germline V gene. This CDR3 is built from 14 residues. V was clipped by 1 base and J by 2 bases; unmatched bases: 0. This CDR3 reads CASSLDRGPYEQYF. CDR3 bases: TGTGCCAGCAGCTTAGACAGGGGGCCCTACGAGCAGTACTTC.

The V and J genes are TRBV7-9 and TRBJ1-2, with D possibly being TRBD1 (6 bases). Germline CDR1 and CDR2: SEHNR and FQNEAQ (reference sequence). CDR3 length: 15 residues. V was shortened by 1 base and J by 6 bases, with 15 bases between the two germline ends. Here the CDR3 DNA reads TGTGCCAGCAGCTTAGAATTGGGGGCCCGGGATGGCTACACCTTC. It specifies CASSLELGARDGYTF.

The V call is TRBV7-9, the J call TRBJ2-3; D ambiguous. CDR3 length: 13 residues. Germline CDR1 and CDR2: SEHNR and FQNEAQ (reference sequence). V lost 2 bases to trimming and J lost 6 bases, with 9 bases between them. The CDR3 sequence: CASSLYPLDTQYF. CDR3 bases: TGTGCCAGCAGCTTATATCCCCTGGATACGCAGTATTTT.

The genes are TRBV7-9 and TRBJ1-1, with 7 nucleotides matching TRBD1. The CDR3 is 15 residues long. Germline assignment: CDR1 SEHNR and CDR2 FQNEAQ (reference sequence). Trimming at V came to 5 bases and at J to 1 base, leaving 7 bases not matched to a gene. CDR3 amino acids: CASSPKGTENTEAFF. The DNA of the CDR3 is TGTGCCAGCAGCCCCAAGGGGACAGAGAACACTGAAGCTTTCTTT.

CDR3 protein: CASSLGLAGGTDTQYF. CDR3 in DNA: TGTGCCAGCAGCTTAGGACTAGCGGGAGGTACAGATACGCAGTATTTT. The chain is built from TRBV7-9 and TRBJ2-3; 13 bases are shared with TRBD2. This CDR3 is built from 16 residues. The trim removed 1 base at V and 3 bases at J, leaving 1 base unmatched. Germline CDR1 is SEHNR and CDR2 is FQNEAQ (reference sequence).

This chain connects TRBV6-1 to TRBJ2-5, with 9 bases matching TRBD1. The CDR3 loop spans 14 amino acids. V lost 8 bases, J lost 5 bases, and 9 bases stayed unmatched. Germline V gene data show CDR1 as MNHNS and CDR2 as SASEGT. For the CDR3, the DNA is TGTGCCAGCGTACGGGACAGGGCTTCGGAGACCCAGTACTTC. Translating gives CASVRDRASETQYF.

This clone has more than one count but fewer than ten. The chain combines TRBV5-1 with TRBJ2-4, with TRBD2 as a possible D gene (5 bases). The germline V and J ends were trimmed by 0 bases and 6 bases, with 13 bases remaining between them. Germline V gene data show CDR1 as SGHRS and CDR2 as YFSETQ. This CDR3 contains 15 residues. This CDR3 reads CASSLGEGVGNIQYF. The CDR3 region has the DNA TGCGCCAGCAGCTTGGGTGAGGGTGTGGGAAACATTCAGTACTTC.

The chain carries TRBV28 and TRBJ1-3; unclear D gene. Trimming left V 6 bases short and J 2 bases short, with 5 bases between. The length of the CDR3 is 12 residues. Germline CDR1 reads MDHEN; CDR2 reads SYDVKM. The CDR3 DNA sequence: TGTGCCAGCAGCCACCCTGGAAACACCATATATTTT. This translates into CASSHPGNTIYF. Looking up the rest from reference TRBV28 and TRBJ1-3 gives the full variable domain: DVKVTQSSRYLVKRTGEKVFLECVQDMDHENMFWYRQDPGLGLRLIYFSYDVKMKEKGDIPEGYSVSREKKERFSLILESASTNQTSMYLCASSHPGNTIYFGEGSWLTVV.

This clone was counted a few times. This rearrangement joins TRBV18 to TRBJ1-5; D ambiguous. Germline CDR1 is KGHSH and CDR2 is LQKENI. This CDR3 has 15 amino acids. Trimming took off 2 bases at V and 0 bases at J, with 8 bases between the two ends. The CDR3 nucleotides are TGTGCCAGCTCACCAGCCCGGAATAGCAATCAGCCCCAGCATTTT. This translates into CASSPARNSNQPQHF.

The chain links TRBV6-5 to TRBJ2-7; D remains ambiguous. Trimming removed 2 bases at V and 0 bases at J, with 14 bases between. The germline V gene has CDR1 MNHEY and CDR2 SVGAGI. CDR3 length equals 16 residues. The CDR3 loop reads CASSYTHLLSSYEQYF. CDR3 bases: TGTGCCAGCAGTTACACTCACCTCCTCAGCTCCTACGAGCAGTACTTC.

The chain has TRBV6-6 and TRBJ2-5; 12 bases align to TRBD2. V lost 3 bases to trimming and J lost 2 bases; unmatched junction nucleotides: 4. Germline values: CDR1 MNHNY, CDR2 SVGAGI (reference sequence). The CDR3 runs to 16 residues. The CDR3 sequence: CASSYFLAGGQETQYF. CDR3 nucleotide sequence: TGTGCCAGCAGTTATTTTCTAGCGGGAGGGCAAGAGACCCAGTACTTC.

CDR3 in amino acids: CASSLAGGLYNEQFF. The CDR3 coding sequence is TGTGCCAGCAGCCTAGCGGGCGGCCTCTACAATGAGCAGTTCTTC. The chain uses TRBV9 and TRBJ2-1, with 8 bases fitting TRBD2. CDR1 SGDLS and CDR2 YYNGEE come from the germline V gene. The CDR3 extends over 15 amino acids. J lost 3 bases, V lost 4 bases, and 6 bases had no gene match.

The chain joins TRBV14 to TRBJ2-1; possibly TRBD2 for D (5 bases). V lost 4 bases and J 10 bases, leaving 8 bases between the germline ends. This CDR3 contains 11 residues. Germline CDR1 and CDR2: SGHDN and FVKESK. This CDR3 reads CASSPGGEQFF. CDR3 nucleotides: TGTGCCAGCAGCCCCGGCGGGGAGCAGTTCTTC.

The chain links TRBV7-3 to TRBJ2-3; TRBD2 is a possible D gene (6 bases). The CDR3 spans 15 residues. V was cut by 2 bases and J by 1 base, with 10 bases left in between. Germline V gene lookup returns CDR1 SGHTA and CDR2 FQGTGA. The CDR3 DNA sequence: TGTGCCAGCAGCTTACGGGGGAGAGGCACAGATACGCAGTATTTT. Its protein is CASSLRGRGTDTQYF.

The rearrangement links TRBV30 to TRBJ2-3; a weak D match, TRBD1 (6 bases). The CDR3 extends over 14 amino acids. The germline gives CDR1 GTSNPN, CDR2 SVGIG (reference sequence). Deletions cut 3 bases from V and 0 bases from J, with 10 bases between. CDR3: CAWRGAPSTDTQYF. Written as DNA, the CDR3 is TGTGCCTGGAGGGGGGCCCCTAGCACAGATACGCAGTATTTT.